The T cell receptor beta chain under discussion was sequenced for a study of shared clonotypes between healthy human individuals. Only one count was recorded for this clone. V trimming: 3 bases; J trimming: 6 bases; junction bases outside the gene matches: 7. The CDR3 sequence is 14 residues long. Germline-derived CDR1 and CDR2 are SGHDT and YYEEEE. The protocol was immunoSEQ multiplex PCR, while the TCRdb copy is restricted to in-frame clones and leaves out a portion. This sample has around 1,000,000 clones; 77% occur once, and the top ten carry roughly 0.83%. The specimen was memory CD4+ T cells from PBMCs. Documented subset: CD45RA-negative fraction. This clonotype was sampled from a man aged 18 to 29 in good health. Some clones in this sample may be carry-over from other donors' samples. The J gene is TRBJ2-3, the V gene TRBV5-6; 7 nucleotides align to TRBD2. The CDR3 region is CASSWEGLPDTQYF. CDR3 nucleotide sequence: TGTGCCAGCAGCTGGGAGGGACTTCCGGATACGCAGTATTTT.